The text below deals with one T cell receptor beta chain. Its matching antigen is unknown. This CDR3 spans 16 amino acids. The germline V and J ends were trimmed by 0 bases and 1 base, with 9 bases remaining between them. Germline values: CDR1 MNHEY, CDR2 SVGAGI. This record comes from a study of T cells in localized non-small cell lung cancer. Only in-frame clones appear in the TCRdb table, and some are missing; sequencing was by immunoSEQ multiplex PCR. The sample contains 45,000 to 55,000 clones, 86% of which appear only once. Study outcomes and limitations: Adjacent lung was found to contain a median about 60 of the top 100 tumor clones. Adjacent uninvolved lung tissue had the highest T cell clonality, exceeding tumor.

The TCR was taken from an older male donor with stage III squamous cell lung carcinoma. Sequences were derived from peripheral blood, sampled before any cancer treatment. The chain recombines TRBV6-5 with TRBJ2-2, with D perhaps TRBD1 (5 bases). DNA of the CDR3: TGTGCCAGCAGTTACTCGGTTACAGGGAACACCGGGGAGCTGTTTTTT. Its translation is CASSYSVTGNTGELFF.